Detailed here is one TCR beta chain. Which antigen it targets is not known. No clone much larger than this one lies a single base away; base qualities are absent. This specimen belongs to a study of blood T cell repertoires in COVID-19 (TCRdb year 2020). About the investigation overall: The collaborator samples originated in the United States, Italy and Spain and spanned the acute and convalescent phases of COVID-19. The material from the prospective study consisted of cDNA or gDNA derived from T cells, B-cell-depleted T cells, or PBMCs. The dataset comprised deeply sampled blood TCRbeta repertoires from subjects exposed to, actively infected with, or recovered from COVID-19. The repertoires were released in a freely available public database meant as a resource for research on the immune response to SARS-CoV-2. The samples were drawn from two sources: the first 160 participants of the ongoing ImmuneRACE study, and 1,000 to 1,500 subjects contributed by 6 global collaborators. The sample metadata nearly always contained a de-identified subject ID, COVID-19 status, age in years and sex. Where available, HLA class I and class II types were taken from metadata supplied by the sample provider and were not determined by assay-based typing.

The collaborating institutions used their own protocols to collect whole blood in K2EDTA tubes. Collaborator samples were shipped for TCRbeta analysis as frozen whole blood, isolated PBMCs, or DNA extracted from either sample type. General findings and caveats noted by the study authors: Clinical and demographic metadata were provided uncurated, with the amount varying by source and participant.

V has 1 base trimmed and J has 6 bases trimmed; junction bases matching no gene number 7. The germline V gene supplies CDR1 SGHNT and CDR2 YENEEA. From its cysteine to its phenylalanine, the CDR3 spans 17 amino acids. Only the CDR3 region is kept as DNA, spanning 51 bases read in frame from base 1. The immunoSEQ Assay, a bias-controlled multiplex PCR, was used to amplify TCRbeta CDR3 regions from genomic DNA. The source study handled its data this way. Nucleated cell counts per sample were estimated from amplification of reference gene primers within the assay. Sequence reads were collapsed and filtered to measure the absolute abundance of every unique TCRbeta CDR3 rearrangement. For each sample, productive Simpson clonality was calculated by taking the square root of Simpson's diversity index across productive rearrangements. TCRdb retrieved this table from immuneACCESS and kept in-frame rearrangements only. Not all clones are present; in checked studies, unresolved V genes account for under half, and no reason is known for the remainder. The DNA gave D and trimming, while V, J and clone size come from that table. The sample table holds around 100,000 clones, of which roughly 84% were seen once. Jointly, the top ten make up 26% of the sample.

The receptor chain draws on TRBV11-3 and TRBJ2-1; a stretch of 12 junction bases matches TRBD2. This TCR came from a man between 60 and 75 years old with acute or convalescent COVID-19. The sample comprised peripheral blood. The DNA sequence is given as TGTGCCAGCAGCTTAGCATCGACTAGCGGGAGTGTCAATGAGCAGTTCTTC. This codes for CASSLASTSGSVNEQFF.